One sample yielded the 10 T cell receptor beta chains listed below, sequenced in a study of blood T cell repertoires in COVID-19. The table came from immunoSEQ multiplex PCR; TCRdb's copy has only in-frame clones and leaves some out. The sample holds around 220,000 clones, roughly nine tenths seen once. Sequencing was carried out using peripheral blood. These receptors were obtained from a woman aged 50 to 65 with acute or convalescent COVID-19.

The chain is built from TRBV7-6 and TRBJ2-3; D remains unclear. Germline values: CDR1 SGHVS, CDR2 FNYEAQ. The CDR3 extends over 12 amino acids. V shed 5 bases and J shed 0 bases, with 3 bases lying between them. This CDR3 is CASSPSTDTQYF. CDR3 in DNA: TGTGCCAGCAGCCCTAGCACAGATACGCAGTATTTT.

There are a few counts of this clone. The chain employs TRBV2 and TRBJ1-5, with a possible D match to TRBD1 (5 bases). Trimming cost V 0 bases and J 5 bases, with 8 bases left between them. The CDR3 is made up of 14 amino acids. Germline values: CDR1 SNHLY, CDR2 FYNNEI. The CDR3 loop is CASSEARVHQPQHF. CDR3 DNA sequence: TGTGCCAGCAGTGAAGCCAGGGTTCATCAGCCCCAGCATTTT.

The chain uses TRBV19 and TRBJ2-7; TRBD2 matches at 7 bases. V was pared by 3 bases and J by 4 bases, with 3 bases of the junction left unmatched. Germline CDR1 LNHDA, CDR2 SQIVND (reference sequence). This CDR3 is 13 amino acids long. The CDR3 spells CASSMSSGYEQYF. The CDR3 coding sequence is TGTGCCAGTAGTATGTCTAGCGGTTACGAGCAGTACTTC.

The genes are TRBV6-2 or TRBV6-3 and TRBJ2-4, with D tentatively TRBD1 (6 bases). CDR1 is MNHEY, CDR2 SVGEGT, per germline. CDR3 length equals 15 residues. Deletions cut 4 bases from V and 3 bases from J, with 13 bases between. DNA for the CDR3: TGTGCCAGCAGTTCCAGGGGATCTGGCAAAAACATTCAGTACTTC. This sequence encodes CASSSRGSGKNIQYF.

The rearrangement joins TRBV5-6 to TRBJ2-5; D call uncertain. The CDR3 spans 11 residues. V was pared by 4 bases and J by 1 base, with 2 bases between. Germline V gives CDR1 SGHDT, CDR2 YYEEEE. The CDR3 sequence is CASSRQETQYF. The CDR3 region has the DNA TGTGCCAGCAGCCGCCAAGAGACCCAGTACTTC.

In DNA form, the CDR3 reads TGTGCCAGCAGCTTAGGACTAGCGGTAAACACCGGGGAGCTGTTTTTT. Translating gives CASSLGLAVNTGELFF. The chain links TRBV13 to TRBJ2-2; 8 nucleotides agree with TRBD2. Trimming at V came to 0 bases and at J to 2 bases, leaving 2 bases not matched to a gene. Germline values: CDR1 PRHDT, CDR2 FYEKMQ (reference sequence). There are 16 residues in the CDR3. Using reference TRBV13 and TRBJ2-2 for the parts outside the CDR3, the full variable domain is AAGVIQSPRHLIKEKRETATLKCYPIPRHDTVYWYQQGPGQDPQFLISFYEKMQSDKGSIPDRFSAQQFSDYHSELNMSSLELGDSALYFCASSLGLAVNTGELFFGEGSRLTVL.

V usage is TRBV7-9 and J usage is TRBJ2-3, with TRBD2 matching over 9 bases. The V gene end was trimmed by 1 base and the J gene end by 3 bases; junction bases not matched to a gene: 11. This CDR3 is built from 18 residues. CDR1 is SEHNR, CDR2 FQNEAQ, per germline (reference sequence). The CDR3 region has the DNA TGTGCCAGCAGCTTAGGTGGCGGGAGGGCCAGTGGGACAGATACGCAGTATTTT. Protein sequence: CASSLGGGRASGTDTQYF.

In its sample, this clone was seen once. The CDR3 sequence: CASSLQENTEAFF. CDR3 nucleotide sequence: TGTGCCAGCAGCTTACAGGAGAACACTGAAGCTTTCTTT. This chain links TRBV7-9 with TRBJ1-1, with unresolved D. The V end was cut by 2 bases, the J end by 1 base, with 5 bases between. This CDR3 has 13 residues. Germline values: CDR1 SEHNR, CDR2 FQNEAQ (reference sequence).

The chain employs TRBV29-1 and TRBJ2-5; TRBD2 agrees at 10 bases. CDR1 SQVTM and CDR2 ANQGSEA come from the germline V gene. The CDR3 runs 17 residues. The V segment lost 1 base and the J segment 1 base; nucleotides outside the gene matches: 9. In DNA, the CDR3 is TGCAGCGTTGAAGGGACTAGCGGAAGGTGGATCCAAGAGACCCAGTACTTC. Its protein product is CSVEGTSGRWIQETQYF.

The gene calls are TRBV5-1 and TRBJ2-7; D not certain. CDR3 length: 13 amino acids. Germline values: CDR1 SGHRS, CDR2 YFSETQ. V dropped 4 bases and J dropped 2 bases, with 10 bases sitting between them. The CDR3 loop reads CASSHPQTYEQYF. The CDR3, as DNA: TGCGCCAGCAGCCATCCCCAGACCTACGAGCAGTACTTC.